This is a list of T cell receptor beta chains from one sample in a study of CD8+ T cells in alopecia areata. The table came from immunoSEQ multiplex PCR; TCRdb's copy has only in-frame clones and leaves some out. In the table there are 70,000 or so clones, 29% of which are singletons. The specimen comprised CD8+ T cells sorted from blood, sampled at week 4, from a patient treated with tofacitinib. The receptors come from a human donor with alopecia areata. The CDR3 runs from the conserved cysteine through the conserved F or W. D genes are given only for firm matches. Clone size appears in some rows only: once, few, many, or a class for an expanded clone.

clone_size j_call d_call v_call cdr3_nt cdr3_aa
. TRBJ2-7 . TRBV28 TGTGCCAGCAGTGACCCTCTGGGGTCAAGCTCCTACGAGCAGTACTTC CASSDPLGSSSYEQYF
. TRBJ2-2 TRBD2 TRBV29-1 TGCAGCGTTGAAGTACGGGGGGTGCACACCGGGGAGCTGTTTTTT CSVEVRGVHTGELFF
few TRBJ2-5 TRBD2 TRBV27 TGTGCTACGGCCGGGGGGGGTACCGTAGCGGAGACCCAGTACTTC CATAGGGTVAETQYF
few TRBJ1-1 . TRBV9 TGTGCCAGCAGCGTAGCCGGGGGTCCCACTGAAGCTTTCTTT CASSVAGGPTEAFF
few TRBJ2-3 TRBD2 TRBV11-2 TGTGCCAGCAGCTCCGGGACTAGCCACACAGATACGCAGTATTTT CASSSGTSHTDTQYF
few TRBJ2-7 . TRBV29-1 TGCAGCGTTGTGGAGGGAGTATCGTACGAGCAGTACTTC CSVVEGVSYEQYF
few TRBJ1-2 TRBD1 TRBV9 TGTGCCAGCAGCGTAAAAGGGGACAGGGATAACTATGGCTACACCTTC CASSVKGDRDNYGYTF
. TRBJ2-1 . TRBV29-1 TGCAGCGTTGTGGGGCCCAATGAGCAGTTCTTC CSVVGPNEQFF
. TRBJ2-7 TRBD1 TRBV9 TGTGCCAGCAGTTACCCGGGACAGGGGGTTTACGAGCAGTACTTC CASSYPGQGVYEQYF
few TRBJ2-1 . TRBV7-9 TGTGCCAGCAGATCGACAGGTGACTCCTACAATGAGCAGTTCTTC CASRSTGDSYNEQFF
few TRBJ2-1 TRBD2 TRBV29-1 TGCAGCGTTGATGGTAGCGGGAGGTGGTATGAGCAGTTCTTC CSVDGSGRWYEQFF
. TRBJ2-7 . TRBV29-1 TGCAGCGTTTCCACACCGCAATCCTCCTACGAGCAGTACTTC CSVSTPQSSYEQYF
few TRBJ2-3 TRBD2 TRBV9 TGTGCCAGCAGCGTTGGTGAAGGTAGCGGGAGAACAGATACGCAGTATTTT CASSVGEGSGRTDTQYF
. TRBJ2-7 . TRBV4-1 TGCGCCAGCAGCCAAGTCGCTGTGACTAGCTCCTACGAGCAGTACTTC CASSQVAVTSSYEQYF
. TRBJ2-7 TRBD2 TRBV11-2 TGTGCCAGCAGCTTAACTAGCGGGAGCTTTGACGAGCAGTACTTC CASSLTSGSFDEQYF
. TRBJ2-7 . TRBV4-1 TGCGCCAGCAGCCGTACAGGGTCCTACGAGCAGTACTTC CASSRTGSYEQYF
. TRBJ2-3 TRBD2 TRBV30 TGTGCCTGGAACTTCGGGGCGGGAGCTCAAGATACGCAGTATTTT CAWNFGAGAQDTQYF
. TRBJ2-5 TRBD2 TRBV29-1 TGCAGCGTCGAGGGACTAGCGGGGCTCGAGACCCAGTACTTC CSVEGLAGLETQYF
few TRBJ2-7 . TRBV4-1 TGCGCCAGCAGCCAAGACGGGGGCAGAGACGAGCAGTACTTC CASSQDGGRDEQYF
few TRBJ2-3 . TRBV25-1 TGTGCCAGCAGTGAATACGGAACGGATACGCAGTATTTT CASSEYGTDTQYF
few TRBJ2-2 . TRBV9 TGTGCCAGCAGCGTAGGGGACGGGGAGCTGTTTTTT CASSVGDGELFF
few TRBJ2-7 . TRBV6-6 TGTGCCAGCAGTTCCGTAAAAAAGACCCTTGAGCAGTACTTC CASSSVKKTLEQYF
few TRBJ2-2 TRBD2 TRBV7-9 TGTGCCAGCAGCTCCCAAAGACCACTGGCGGGAGGGACCACCGGGGAGCTGTTTTTT CASSSQRPLAGGTTGELFF
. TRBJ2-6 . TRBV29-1 TGCAGCGTTATATACTCCAGTAGGGGAGCCGGGGCCAACGTCCTGACTTTC CSVIYSSRGAGANVLTF
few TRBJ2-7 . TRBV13 TGTGCCAGCAGCCCAGGAGGGGGCCTGTCCTACGAGCAGTACTTC CASSPGGGLSYEQYF
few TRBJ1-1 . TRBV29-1 TGCAGCGGGAGGGACCGAATTGAAGCTTTCTTT CSGRDRIEAFF
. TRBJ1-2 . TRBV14 TGTGCCAGCAGCCAAGCTAGAGATGGCTACACCTTC CASSQARDGYTF
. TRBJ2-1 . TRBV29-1 TGCAGCGCTGGCAGGCGCGACAATGAGCAGTTCTTC CSAGRRDNEQFF
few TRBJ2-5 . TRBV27 TGTGCCAGCAGCCCTACAGGGTCATCCCAAGAGACCCAGTACTTC CASSPTGSSQETQYF
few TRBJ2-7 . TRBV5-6 TGTGCCAGCAGCAGCCCGTACGAGCAGTACTTC CASSSPYEQYF
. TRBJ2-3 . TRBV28 TGTGCCACTAAGGCGAGCCCCTGGGACACAGATACGCAGTATTTT CATKASPWDTDTQYF
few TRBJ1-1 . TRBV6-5 TGTGCCAGCAGCTTCGGGATAAACACTGAAGCTTTCTTT CASSFGINTEAFF
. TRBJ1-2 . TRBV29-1 TGCAGCGTCCCCGGGGGCTATGGCTACACCTTC CSVPGGYGYTF
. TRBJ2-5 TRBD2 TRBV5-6 TGTGCCAGCAATCTCCTAGCGGGTAAACAAGAGACCCAGTACTTC CASNLLAGKQETQYF
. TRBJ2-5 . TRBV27 TGTGCCAGCAGTTTGGGAGAGACCCAGTACTTC CASSLGETQYF
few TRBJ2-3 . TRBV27 TGTGCCAGCAGTCTACTAGTTGGCGATACGCAGTATTTT CASSLLVGDTQYF
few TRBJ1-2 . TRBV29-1 TGCAGCGTTGAAGCGGGAACTCATGGCTACACCTTC CSVEAGTHGYTF
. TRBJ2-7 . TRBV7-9 TGTGCCAGCAGCCCGGGACAAAACTACGAGCAGTACTTC CASSPGQNYEQYF
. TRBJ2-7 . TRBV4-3 TGCGCCAGCAGCCAAGGGACGGTCTACGAGCAGTACTTC CASSQGTVYEQYF
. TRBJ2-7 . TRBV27 TGTGCCAGCCGAGGGACAGAGGAGGGCGTGCAGTACTTC CASRGTEEGVQYF
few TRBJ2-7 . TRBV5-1 TGCGCCAGCAGCCCCGGCGGCCCTGGGGTCGAGCAGTACTTC CASSPGGPGVEQYF
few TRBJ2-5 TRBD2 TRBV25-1 TGTGCCAGCAGCTCCAGTCTTAGCGGGAGGGCCATGGAGACCCAGTACTTC CASSSSLSGRAMETQYF
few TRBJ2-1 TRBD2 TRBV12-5 TGTGCTAGTGGTTTGGTACGTAGCGGGGCGGCCATTCACAATGAGCAGTTCTTC CASGLVRSGAAIHNEQFF
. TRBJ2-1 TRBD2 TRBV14 TGTGCCAGCAGCCCACGGACTAGCGGGAGGACCAACAATGAGCAGTTCTTC CASSPRTSGRTNNEQFF
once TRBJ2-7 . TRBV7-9 TGTGCCAGCAGCTTAGTTAGGGCGGTCGAGACCTACGAGCAGTACTTC CASSLVRAVETYEQYF
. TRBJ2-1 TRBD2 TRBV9 TGTGCCAGCAGCTCCCACGGGGGGTCCTACAATGAGCAGTTCTTC CASSSHGGSYNEQFF